This entry lists 10 T cell receptor beta chains sequenced from one sample in a study of identifying expanded T cells in peripheral blood. Profiling relied on immunoSEQ multiplex PCR, and the TCRdb table lists in-frame clones only, not all of them. The sample lists tens of thousands of clones, approximately 90% occurring once. Sequencing used blood. The source is a person aged 18 to 70 in good health.

Comments on this clone: Other DNA sequences in the same sample also yield this CDR3. V gene TRBV29-1 combines with J gene TRBJ1-1; TRBD1 matches at 10 bases. The CDR3 covers 14 residues. The germline CDR1 and CDR2 sequences are SQVTM and ANQGSEA. Germline trimming cut 3 bases from V and 4 bases from J; bases unmatched to any gene: 5. The CDR3, as DNA: TGCAGCGTTGATATCGGACAGGGGGGCACTGAAGCTTTCTTT. Its translation is CSVDIGQGGTEAFF.

The V gene is TRBV2, the J gene TRBJ1-1; D remains unclear. CDR3 length: 15 amino acids. Germline CDR1 is SNHLY and CDR2 is FYNNEI. Trimming removed 2 bases at V and 2 bases at J, with 12 bases between. The chain's CDR3 is CASSERGQQNTEAFF. CDR3 DNA: TGTGCCAGCAGTGAAAGAGGGCAGCAAAACACTGAAGCTTTCTTT.

By proportion, this clone is medium-sized. The chain is built from TRBV5-1 and TRBJ2-7; D is ambiguous. Germline V gives CDR1 SGHRS, CDR2 YFSETQ. This CDR3 is 14 amino acids long. With 1 base removed from V and 2 bases from J, the gap between germline ends came to 10 bases. CDR3 coding DNA: TGCGCCAGCAGCTTGTTAGGCGGAACCTACGAGCAGTACTTC. As protein: CASSLLGGTYEQYF. The full variable domain, completed using reference TRBV5-1 and TRBJ2-7, is KAGVTQTPRYLIKTRGQQVTLSCSPISGHRSVSWYQQTPGQGLQFLFEYFSETQRNKGNFPGRFSGRQFSNSRSEMNVSTLELGDSALYLCASSLLGGTYEQYFGPGTRLTVT.

The chain couples TRBV6-5 to TRBJ1-2; 7 positions match TRBD1. The CDR3 covers 14 residues. J gave up 1 base and V 5 bases, and 4 bases lay outside the gene matches. CDR1 is MNHEY, CDR2 SVGAGI, per germline. CDR3 region: CASSPDRDNYGYTF. Written as DNA, the CDR3 is TGTGCCAGCAGTCCTGACAGGGATAACTATGGCTACACCTTC.

The J gene is TRBJ1-3, the V gene TRBV7-2; D gene ambiguous. Between the trimmed V and J ends, which lost 4 bases and 3 bases, there was a span of 10 bases. The CDR3 covers 14 residues. The germline V gene encodes CDR1 SGHTA and CDR2 FQGNSA. CDR3 DNA sequence: TGTGCCAGCAGCTACATGACGGTTGGAAACACCATATATTTT. As protein: CASSYMTVGNTIYF.

This clone was observed once. The rearrangement joins TRBV6-1 to TRBJ2-5; D remains ambiguous. With 4 bases removed from V and 10 bases from J, the gap between germline ends came to 7 bases. CDR3 length: 10 amino acids. From germline, CDR1 is MNHNS and CDR2 SASEGT. CDR3 coding DNA: TGTGCCAGCAGTGTTAACCACCAGTACTTC. It translates to CASSVNHQYF.

The table lists this clone with a count of one. The chain links TRBV19 to TRBJ2-5; D is perhaps TRBD1 (6 bases). Trimming removed 7 bases at V and 0 bases at J, with 9 bases between. The CDR3 contains 13 residues. Germline V gene lookup returns CDR1 LNHDA and CDR2 SQIVND (reference sequence). The CDR3 sequence is CASNAGDQETQYF. The CDR3 DNA reads TGTGCCAGTAACGCAGGGGACCAAGAGACCCAGTACTTC.

The chain employs TRBV15 and TRBJ2-5; D unresolved. Trimming left V 0 bases short and J 5 bases short, with 10 bases between. Germline CDR1 LNHNV, CDR2 YYDKDF (reference sequence). This CDR3 region has 14 residues. This CDR3 reads CATSRDGASETQYF. DNA of the CDR3: TGTGCCACCAGCAGAGATGGAGCATCGGAGACCCAGTACTTC.

This clone was counted a few times. The gene calls are TRBV5-1 and TRBJ2-3; 8 bases map to TRBD2. This CDR3 spans 14 amino acids. V lost 8 bases, J lost 1 base, and 6 bases stayed unmatched. Germline V gene data show CDR1 as SGHRS and CDR2 as YFSETQ. CDR3 sequence (DNA): TGCGCCAGTTATCAGACTAGCGGCACAGATACGCAGTATTTT. Translated: CASYQTSGTDTQYF.

There are a few counts of this clone. The rearrangement links TRBV14 to TRBJ2-5; D is possibly TRBD2 (5 bases). CDR1 and CDR2 (germline): SGHDN, FVKESK. The CDR3 is made up of 15 amino acids. Trimming removed 4 bases at V and 5 bases at J, with 17 bases between. The CDR3, as DNA: TGTGCCAGCAGCCCCAATCACGGGGTCGTGGAGACCCAGTACTTC. Amino acids: CASSPNHGVVETQYF.